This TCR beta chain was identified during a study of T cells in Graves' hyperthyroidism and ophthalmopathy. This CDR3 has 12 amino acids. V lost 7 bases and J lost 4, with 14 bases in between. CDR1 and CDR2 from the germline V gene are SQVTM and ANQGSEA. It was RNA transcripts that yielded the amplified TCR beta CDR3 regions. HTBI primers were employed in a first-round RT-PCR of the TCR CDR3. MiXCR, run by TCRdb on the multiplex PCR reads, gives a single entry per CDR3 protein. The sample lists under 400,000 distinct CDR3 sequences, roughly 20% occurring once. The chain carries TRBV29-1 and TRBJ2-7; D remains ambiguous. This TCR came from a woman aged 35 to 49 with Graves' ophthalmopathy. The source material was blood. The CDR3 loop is CSAQVPGYEQYF. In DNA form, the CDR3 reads TGCAGCGCCCAGGTCCCAGGATACGAGCAGTACTTC.